The present TCR beta chain was sequenced within a study of human T cells and chemical hapten exposure. Background on the study: Sensitization used 2% DPC on around 2 cm by around 2 cm upper inner arm skin.

CDR3 length: 13 amino acids. Per the germline V gene, CDR1 is MRHNA and CDR2 is SNTAGT. V gave up 6 bases and J gave up 4 bases, with 9 bases separating them. Sample time point: pre-sensitization, week 0. Stated treatment: therapeutic diphenylcyclopropenone sensitization with weekly scalp DPC. The total RNA was obtained from whole blood that was not fractionated. Using its own MiXCR run on the RACE reads, TCRdb lists one record per CDR3 protein. The sample lists approximately 60,000 distinct CDR3 sequences; 10% to 12% were seen once. There are a few counts of this clonotype. This specimen consisted of whole blood, obtained in connection with sensitization to the hapten diphenylcyclopropenone (DPC). The source of this sequence is a woman in her thirties or forties with alopecia areata. Some clones in this sample may be carry-over from other donors' samples. V gene TRBV6-4 combines with J gene TRBJ2-2; a possible D gene is TRBD1 (5 bases). CDR3 bases: TGTGCCAGCAGAGACAGAGCCACCGGGGAGCTGTTTTTT. Its translation: CASRDRATGELFF.